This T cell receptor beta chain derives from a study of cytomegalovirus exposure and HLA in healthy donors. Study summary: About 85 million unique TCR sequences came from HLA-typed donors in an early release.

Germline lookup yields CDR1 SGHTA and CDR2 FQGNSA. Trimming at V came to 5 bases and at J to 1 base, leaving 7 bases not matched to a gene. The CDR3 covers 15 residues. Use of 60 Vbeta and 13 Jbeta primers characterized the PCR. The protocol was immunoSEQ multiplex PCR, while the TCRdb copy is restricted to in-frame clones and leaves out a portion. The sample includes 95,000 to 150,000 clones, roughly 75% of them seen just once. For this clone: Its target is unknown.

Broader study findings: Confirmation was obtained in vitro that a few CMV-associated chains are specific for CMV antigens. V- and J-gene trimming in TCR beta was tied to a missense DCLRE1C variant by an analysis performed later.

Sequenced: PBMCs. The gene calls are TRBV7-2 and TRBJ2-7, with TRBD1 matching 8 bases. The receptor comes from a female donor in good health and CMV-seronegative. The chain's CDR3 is CASSVRQGSSYEQYF. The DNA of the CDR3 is TGTGCCAGCAGCGTTCGACAGGGGAGTTCCTACGAGCAGTACTTC.